Listed below are T cell receptor beta chains from one sample, sequenced in a study of T cells in Graves' hyperthyroidism and ophthalmopathy. TCRdb independently ran MiXCR on the multiplex PCR reads; one entry per CDR3 protein. This table holds 400,000 to 550,000 distinct CDR3 sequences, 24% found once. Sequenced: blood. All receptors come from a woman aged 25-40 years with Graves' ophthalmopathy. CDR3s include the opening cysteine and the closing phenylalanine or tryptophan. The order of the fields is V gene, J gene, CDR3 protein.

V: TRBV7-9; J: TRBJ1-2; CDR3: CASSSQGSGLYGYTF
V: TRBV30; J: TRBJ1-3; CDR3: CALQSSGNTIYF
V: TRBV5-1; J: TRBJ1-3; CDR3: CASRVGDSGNTIYF
V: TRBV5-1; J: TRBJ1-6; CDR3: CASSFSGSPLHF
V: TRBV20-1; J: TRBJ2-7; CDR3: CSASELAGHLYEQYF
V: TRBV12-3/TRBV12-4; J: TRBJ1-2; CDR3: CASSLKGQGKYF
V: TRBV7-6; J: TRBJ2-2; CDR3: CASSLASTMGTGELFF
V: TRBV6-5; J: TRBJ2-7; CDR3: CASSTPTSGGLYEQYF
V: TRBV11-2; J: TRBJ1-2; CDR3: CASRGANSASGDGYTF
V: TRBV4-3; J: TRBJ2-7; CDR3: CASSQELAGGTYEQYF
V: TRBV28; J: TRBJ1-2; CDR3: CASSPPSIYGYTF
V: TRBV11-2; J: TRBJ1-3; CDR3: CASSLGAITGEMRRNTIYF
V: TRBV27; J: TRBJ1-4; CDR3: CTSSHYVRQGEVKLFF
V: TRBV2; J: TRBJ1-5; CDR3: CASKYGQGISNQPQHF
V: TRBV7-9; J: TRBJ1-1; CDR3: CASSGGGGEAEAFF
V: TRBV6-2/TRBV6-3; J: TRBJ2-7; CDR3: CASSLLSLSYEQYF
V: TRBV28; J: TRBJ2-5; CDR3: CASSLLAGVRGETQYF
V: TRBV12-3/TRBV12-4; J: TRBJ1-2; CDR3: CAISGVLLCYTF
V: TRBV5-1; J: TRBJ1-1; CDR3: CASSRGQSTEAFF
V: TRBV20-1; J: TRBJ1-1; CDR3: CSARVLEGSGTEAFF
V: TRBV29-1; J: TRBJ1-2; CDR3: CSVYTGQVYGYTF
V: TRBV20-1; J: TRBJ2-2; CDR3: CSARVLRVIDSNTGELFF